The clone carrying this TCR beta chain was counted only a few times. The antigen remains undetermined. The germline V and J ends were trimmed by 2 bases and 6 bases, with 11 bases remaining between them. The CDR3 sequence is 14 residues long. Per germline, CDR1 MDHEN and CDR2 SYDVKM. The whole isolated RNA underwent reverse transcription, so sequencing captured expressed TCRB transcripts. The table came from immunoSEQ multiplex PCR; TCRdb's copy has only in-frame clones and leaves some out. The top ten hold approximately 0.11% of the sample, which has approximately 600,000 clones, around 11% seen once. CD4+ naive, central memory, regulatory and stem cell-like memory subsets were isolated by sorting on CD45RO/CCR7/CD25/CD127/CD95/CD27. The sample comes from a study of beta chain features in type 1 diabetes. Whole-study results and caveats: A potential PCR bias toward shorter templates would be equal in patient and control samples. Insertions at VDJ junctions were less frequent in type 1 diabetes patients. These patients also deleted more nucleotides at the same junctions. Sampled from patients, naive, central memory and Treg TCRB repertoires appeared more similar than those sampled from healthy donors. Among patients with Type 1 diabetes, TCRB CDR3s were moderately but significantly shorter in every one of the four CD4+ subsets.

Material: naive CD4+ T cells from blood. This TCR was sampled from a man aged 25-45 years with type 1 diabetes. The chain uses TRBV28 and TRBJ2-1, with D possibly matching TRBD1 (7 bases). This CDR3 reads CASSLRQGGNEQFF. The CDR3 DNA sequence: TGTGCCAGCAGTTTAAGACAGGGAGGCAATGAGCAGTTCTTC. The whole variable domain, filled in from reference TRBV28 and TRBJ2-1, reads DVKVTQSSRYLVKRTGEKVFLECVQDMDHENMFWYRQDPGLGLRLIYFSYDVKMKEKGDIPEGYSVSREKKERFSLILESASTNQTSMYLCASSLRQGGNEQFFGPGTRLTVL.